The sequence of this TCR beta chain was determined in a study of blood T cell repertoires in COVID-19. Under the authors' procedure: Estimated nucleated cell counts came from reference gene primer amplification. Repertoires were generated with immunoSEQ multiplex PCR, while TCRdb's copy carries only in-frame clones and drops some. That table gives V, J and clone size, and the DNA gave D and trimming. The table shows 200,000 to 250,000 clones, with roughly four fifths occurring only once. The source of this sequence is a woman aged 45 to 65 with acute or convalescent COVID-19. The sequencing sample was made of peripheral blood.

The CDR3 reads CASSIDRSFGNEKLFF. The CDR3 coding sequence is TGTGCCAGCAGCATAGACAGGTCGTTTGGTAATGAAAAACTGTTTTTT. The rearrangement uses TRBV7-9 and TRBJ1-4; D is perhaps TRBD1 (6 bases). The ends were cut back, 5 bases at V and 4 bases at J, with 17 bases in the middle. The CDR3 loop spans 16 amino acids. Germline lookup yields CDR1 SEHNR and CDR2 FQNEAQ (reference sequence).